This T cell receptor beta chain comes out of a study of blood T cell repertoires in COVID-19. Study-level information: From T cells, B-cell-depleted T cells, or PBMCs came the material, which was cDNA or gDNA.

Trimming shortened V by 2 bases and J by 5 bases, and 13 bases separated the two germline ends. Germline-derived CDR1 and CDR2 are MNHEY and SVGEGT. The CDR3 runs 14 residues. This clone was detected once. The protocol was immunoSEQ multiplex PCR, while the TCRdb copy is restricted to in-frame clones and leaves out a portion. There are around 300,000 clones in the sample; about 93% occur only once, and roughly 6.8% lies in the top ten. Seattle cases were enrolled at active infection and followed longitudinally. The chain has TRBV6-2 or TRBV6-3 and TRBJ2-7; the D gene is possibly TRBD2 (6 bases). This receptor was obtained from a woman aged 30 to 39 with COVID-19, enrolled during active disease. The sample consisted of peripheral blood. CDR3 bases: TGTGCCAGCAGTTACCCGGGACTCGTCGACGAGCAGTACTTC. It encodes CASSYPGLVDEQYF.